These T cell receptor beta chains were read from a single sample in a study of cytomegalovirus exposure and HLA in healthy donors. Only in-frame clones appear in the TCRdb table, and some are missing; sequencing was by immunoSEQ multiplex PCR. The data show 120,000 or so clones, around 90% seen once. The material sequenced was PBMCs. The receptor source for this set is a young woman in good health and CMV-seronegative. Both conserved end residues are part of each CDR3. D genes are given only for firm matches. Only part of the rows carry a size: once, few, many, or a class if the clone is expanded.

d_call j_call v_call clone_size cdr3_nt cdr3_aa
TRBD1 TRBJ1-2 TRBV11-3 - TGTGCCAGCAGCACACGGGACAGCTATGGCTACACCTTC CASSTRDSYGYTF
TRBD1 TRBJ1-2 TRBV10-3 once TGTGCCATCAGTGATCCCCCGGGACAGGGGAGCTATGGCTACACCTTC CAISDPPGQGSYGYTF
TRBD1 TRBJ1-2 TRBV5-5 - TGTGCCAGCAGTCCCGGACAGGGGGCGTACGGCTACACCTTC CASSPGQGAYGYTF
- TRBJ1-3 TRBV9 - TGTGCCAGCAGCGTAACAGGGACGCTCTCTGGAAACACCATATATTTT CASSVTGTLSGNTIYF
- TRBJ1-2 TRBV25-1 - TGTGCCAGCAGTGCGGGGAGAGCCTATGGCTACACCTTC CASSAGRAYGYTF
- TRBJ1-2 TRBV7-9 few TGTGCCAGCAGCGCCAACAGGGTGGGCTACACCTTC CASSANRVGYTF
TRBD2 TRBJ2-5 TRBV13 - TGTGCCAGCAACCGACTAGCGGGAGGGACTGGGGAGACCCAGTACTTC CASNRLAGGTGETQYF
- TRBJ2-1 TRBV27 - TGTGCCAGCAGCGCAGGCTGGGCCTACAATGAGCAGTTCTTC CASSAGWAYNEQFF
- TRBJ2-2 TRBV28 - TGTGCCAGCAGTTTTTCGGGAGTACTTACCGGGGAGCTGTTTTTT CASSFSGVLTGELFF
TRBD2 TRBJ2-3 TRBV6-1 - TGTGCCAGCAGCCTACTAGCGGGAGGCACAGATACGCAGTATTTT CASSLLAGGTDTQYF
TRBD2 TRBJ2-7 TRBV30 - TGTGCCTCTGGCGGGGGGCGGGATCCCTACGAGCAGTACTTC CASGGGRDPYEQYF
TRBD2 TRBJ2-1 TRBV5-1 - TGCGCCAGCAGCTTGGCCAGGACTAGCGGGACCCACCGCAATGAGCAGTTCTTC CASSLARTSGTHRNEQFF
- TRBJ2-7 TRBV29-1 - TGCAGCGTTGAACCCCTGGACTACGGGGGCGAGCAGTACTTC CSVEPLDYGGEQYF
- TRBJ2-1 TRBV5-1 - TGCGCCAGCAGCTTGGCCGTTGGCCACAATGAGCAGTTCTTC CASSLAVGHNEQFF
TRBD1 TRBJ2-7 TRBV5-6 - TGTGCCAGCAGCTCAAACAGGGGCGAGCAGTACTTC CASSSNRGEQYF
TRBD2 TRBJ2-3 TRBV30 - TGTGCCTGGAGTGTAAGGGGACTAGCGTATGGAGATACGCAGTATTTT CAWSVRGLAYGDTQYF
TRBD1 TRBJ2-1 TRBV15 - TGTGCCACCAGGACAGGGTCCTCAGATGAGCAGTTCTTC CATRTGSSDEQFF
- TRBJ1-4 TRBV29-1 - TGCAGCGTTGTGGAAGGGGCCGGAGAAAAACTGTTTTTT CSVVEGAGEKLFF
TRBD2 TRBJ2-3 TRBV28 - TGTGCCAGCAGTGGAGGACTAGCGGGAGGGCCGTCCCTTGGGAATACGCAGTATTTT CASSGGLAGGPSLGNTQYF
- TRBJ2-5 TRBV4-1 - TGCGCCAGCAGCCAGGGCCCGCAAATAAGCCAGTACTTC CASSQGPQISQYF
TRBD2 TRBJ2-1 TRBV5-1 - TGCGCCAGCAGCTTGGGTATCGCTGGACTAGCGGGAGGTGAGCAGTTCTTC CASSLGIAGLAGGEQFF
TRBD1 TRBJ2-3 TRBV7-9 once TGTGCCAGCAGCTCTACGGACAGGAAATCTTCCACAGATACGCAGTATTTT CASSSTDRKSSTDTQYF
- TRBJ1-2 TRBV19 - TGTGCCAGTAGTATTTACCACAGGGCTGACTATGGCTACACCTTC CASSIYHRADYGYTF
TRBD2 TRBJ2-3 TRBV11-2 - TGTGCCAGCAGCCAACCCGGACTAGCGGAAGCCCGGGATACGCAGTATTTT CASSQPGLAEARDTQYF
- TRBJ2-1 TRBV11-3 - TGTGCCAGCAGCTTTTCAGGGTTACCCCCCTACAATGAGCAGTTCTTC CASSFSGLPPYNEQFF
- TRBJ2-3 TRBV14 - TGTGCCAGCAGCCTAACTAGTACAGATACGCAGTATTTT CASSLTSTDTQYF
TRBD2 TRBJ2-7 TRBV7-2 - TGTGCCAGCAGCTCAGGACTAGCGGGAGCGTTTTTTATGGACGAGCAGTACTTC CASSSGLAGAFFMDEQYF
TRBD1 TRBJ1-2 TRBV12-5 once TGTGCTAGTGCCCCGACAGGGTCTCACTATGGCTACACCTTC CASAPTGSHYGYTF
TRBD2 TRBJ2-5 TRBV18 - TGTGCCAGCTCACCAGCAGCGGGAGGGCAAGAGACCCAGTACTTC CASSPAAGGQETQYF
- TRBJ1-2 TRBV6-6 - TGTGCCAGCAGGATAGCTAACTATGGCTACACCTTC CASRIANYGYTF
- TRBJ1-4 TRBV5-8 few TGTGCCAGCAGCTTGGACGATCCCGGGGGTGAAAAACTGTTTTTT CASSLDDPGGEKLFF
- TRBJ2-5 TRBV11-3 - TGTGCCAGCAGAAATAGATCCCAAGAGACCCAGTACTTC CASRNRSQETQYF
- TRBJ2-3 TRBV11-3 - TGTGCCAGCAGCTTGGTCCCGGGACAAGGCACAGATACGCAGTATTTT CASSLVPGQGTDTQYF
- TRBJ2-5 TRBV15 - TGTGCCACCAGCAGAGATCTACAGGGTTGGGATGAGACCCAGTACTTC CATSRDLQGWDETQYF
- TRBJ2-7 TRBV13 - TGTGCCAGCAGCCAAGGGGGGGTCGACGAGCAGTACTTC CASSQGGVDEQYF
- TRBJ2-5 TRBV5-1 - TGCGCCAGCAGCCCGGGACTGAAAGAGACCCAGTACTTC CASSPGLKETQYF
TRBD2 TRBJ2-7 TRBV6-6 - TGTGCCAGCAGTAAGGTAGCGGGTTTTACCTACGAGCAGTACTTC CASSKVAGFTYEQYF
TRBD1 TRBJ2-5 TRBV4-1 - TGCGCCAGCAGCCAATGGGACAGGGGAGCAGAGACCCAGTACTTC CASSQWDRGAETQYF
TRBD1 TRBJ2-7 TRBV6-5 - TGTGCCAGCAGCCCACAGGGGTCCCACGAGCAGTACTTC CASSPQGSHEQYF
TRBD2 TRBJ2-7 TRBV11-2 - TGTGCCAGCAGCTTAGGACTAGCGGGAGAGACCTACGAGCAGTACTTC CASSLGLAGETYEQYF
TRBD2 TRBJ2-7 TRBV2 once TGTGCCAGCAGTGGTCCGGGAGGAGTCCCCTACGAGCAGTACTTC CASSGPGGVPYEQYF